This record covers a single T cell receptor (beta chain). As yet, its antigen is unknown. The PCR used 60 Vbeta and 13 Jbeta primers. Only in-frame clones appear in the TCRdb table, and some are missing; sequencing was by immunoSEQ multiplex PCR. The data show around 140,000 clones, around 70% seen once. These data are taken from a study of cytomegalovirus exposure and HLA in healthy donors. This CDR3 contains 15 residues. V dropped 0 bases and J dropped 4; count of bases not matched to a gene: 2. Germline V gene lookup returns CDR1 LGHNA and CDR2 YSLEER. The study, taken as a whole, reports: The study flagged some 170 TCR beta chains as cytomegalovirus-associated.

What was sequenced was PBMCs. This TCR was recovered from a male donor in good health and CMV-seronegative. This rearrangement joins TRBV4-3 to TRBJ2-2; 7 nucleotides agree with TRBD1. CDR3 sequence reads: CASSQEPGGTGELFF. The CDR3 coding sequence is TGCGCCAGCAGCCAAGAACCAGGGGGCACCGGGGAGCTGTTTTTT.